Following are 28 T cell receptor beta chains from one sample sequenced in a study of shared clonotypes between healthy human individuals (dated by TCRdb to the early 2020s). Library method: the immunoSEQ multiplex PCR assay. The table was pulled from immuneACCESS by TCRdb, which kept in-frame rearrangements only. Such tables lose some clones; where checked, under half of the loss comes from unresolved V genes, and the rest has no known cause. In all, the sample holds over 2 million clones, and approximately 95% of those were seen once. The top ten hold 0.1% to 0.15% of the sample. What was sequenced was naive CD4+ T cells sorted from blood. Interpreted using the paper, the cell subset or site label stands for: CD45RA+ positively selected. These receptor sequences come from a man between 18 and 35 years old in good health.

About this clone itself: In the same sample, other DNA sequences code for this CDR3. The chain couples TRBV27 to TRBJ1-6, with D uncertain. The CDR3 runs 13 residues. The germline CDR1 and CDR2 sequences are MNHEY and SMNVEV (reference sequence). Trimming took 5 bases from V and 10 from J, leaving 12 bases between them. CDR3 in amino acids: CASSPRQGSPLHF. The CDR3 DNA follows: TGTGCCAGCAGTCCCCGACAAGGATCACCCCTCCACTTT.

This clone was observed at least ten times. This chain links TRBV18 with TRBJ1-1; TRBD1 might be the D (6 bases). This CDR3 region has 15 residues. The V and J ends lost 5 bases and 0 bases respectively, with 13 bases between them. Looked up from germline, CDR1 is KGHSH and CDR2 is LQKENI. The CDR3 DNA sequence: TGTGCCAGCTCAAGGGACATAGAGATGAACACTGAAGCTTTCTTT. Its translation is CASSRDIEMNTEAFF.

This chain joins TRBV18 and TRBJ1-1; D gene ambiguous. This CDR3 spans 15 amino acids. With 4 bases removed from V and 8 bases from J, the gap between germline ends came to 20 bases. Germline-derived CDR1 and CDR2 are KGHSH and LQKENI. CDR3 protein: CASSLQSQQWVEAFF. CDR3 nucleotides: TGTGCCAGCTCACTCCAATCCCAACAGTGGGTGGAAGCTTTCTTT.

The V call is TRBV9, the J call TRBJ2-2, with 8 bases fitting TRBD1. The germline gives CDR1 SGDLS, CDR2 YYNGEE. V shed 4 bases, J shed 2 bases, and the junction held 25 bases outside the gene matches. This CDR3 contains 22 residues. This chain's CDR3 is CASSPRGTGIAVIGPNTGELFF. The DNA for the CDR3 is TGTGCCAGCAGCCCTCGAGGGACAGGAATTGCTGTGATCGGGCCTAACACCGGGGAGCTGTTTTTT.

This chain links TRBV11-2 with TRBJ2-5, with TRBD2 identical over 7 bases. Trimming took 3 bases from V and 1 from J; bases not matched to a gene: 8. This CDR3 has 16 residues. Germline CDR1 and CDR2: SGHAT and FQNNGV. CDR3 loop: CASSFYAGTTQETQYF. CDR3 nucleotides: TGTGCCAGCAGCTTTTACGCGGGGACTACCCAAGAGACCCAGTACTTC.

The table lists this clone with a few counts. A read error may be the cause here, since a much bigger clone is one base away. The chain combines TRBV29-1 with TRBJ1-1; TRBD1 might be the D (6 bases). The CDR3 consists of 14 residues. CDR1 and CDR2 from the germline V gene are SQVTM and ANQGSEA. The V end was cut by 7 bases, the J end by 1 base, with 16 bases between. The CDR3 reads CSAAAGATNTEAFF. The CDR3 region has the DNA TGCAGCGCCGCCGCGGGGGCAACGAACACTGAAGCTTTCTTT.

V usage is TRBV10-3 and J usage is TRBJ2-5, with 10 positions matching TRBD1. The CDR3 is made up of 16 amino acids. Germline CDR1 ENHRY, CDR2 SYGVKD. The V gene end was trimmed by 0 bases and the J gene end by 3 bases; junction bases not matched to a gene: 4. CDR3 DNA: TGTGCCATCAGTGAGTCGACAGGGGGCGGCGAAGAGACCCAGTACTTC. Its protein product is CAISESTGGGEETQYF.

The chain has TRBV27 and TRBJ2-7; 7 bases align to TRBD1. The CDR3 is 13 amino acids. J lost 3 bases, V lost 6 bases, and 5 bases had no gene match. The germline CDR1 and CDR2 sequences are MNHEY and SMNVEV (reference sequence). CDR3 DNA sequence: TGTGCCAGCAGCCATCGACAGGGCTACGAGCAGTACTTC. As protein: CASSHRQGYEQYF.

The CDR3 here is CASSSKQGVRNTEAFF. CDR3 coding DNA: TGCGCCAGCAGCTCGAAACAGGGGGTCCGGAACACTGAAGCTTTCTTT. The genes are TRBV5-1 and TRBJ1-1; TRBD1 matches at 8 bases. After removal of 3 bases from V and 1 base from J, the junction contained 8 bases not matched to a gene. Looked up from germline, CDR1 is SGHRS and CDR2 is YFSETQ. CDR3 size: 16 residues.

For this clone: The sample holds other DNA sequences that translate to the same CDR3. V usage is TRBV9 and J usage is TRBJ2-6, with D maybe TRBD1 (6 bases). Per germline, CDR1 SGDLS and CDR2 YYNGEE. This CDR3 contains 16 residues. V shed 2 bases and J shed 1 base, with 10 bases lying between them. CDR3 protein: CASSVGQGSGANVLTF. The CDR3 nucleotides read TGTGCCAGCAGCGTGGGCCAGGGGTCTGGGGCCAACGTCCTGACTTTC.

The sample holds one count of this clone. DNA of the CDR3: TGTGCCAGCACCACTGGGGGACACTACAATGAGCAGTTCTTC. This encodes CASTTGGHYNEQFF. The chain recombines TRBV9 with TRBJ2-1; maybe TRBD1 (6 bases). Trimming left V 6 bases short and J 3 bases short, with 13 bases between. This CDR3 has 14 amino acids. Per the germline V gene, CDR1 is SGDLS and CDR2 is YYNGEE.

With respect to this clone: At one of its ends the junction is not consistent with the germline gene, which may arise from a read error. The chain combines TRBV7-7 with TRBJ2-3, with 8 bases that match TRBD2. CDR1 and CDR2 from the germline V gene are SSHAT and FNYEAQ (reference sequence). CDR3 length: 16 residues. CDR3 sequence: CASSLGIQRETDTQYF. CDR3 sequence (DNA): TGTGCTAGCAGCTTGGGAATCCAGCGGGAGACAGATACGCAGTATTTT. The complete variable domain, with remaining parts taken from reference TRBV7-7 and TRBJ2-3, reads GAGVSQSPRYKVTKRGQDVTLRCDPISSHATLYWYQQALGQGPEFLTYFNYEAQPDKSGLPSDRFSAERPEGSISTLTIQRTEQRDSAMYRCASSLGIQRETDTQYFGPGTRLTVL.

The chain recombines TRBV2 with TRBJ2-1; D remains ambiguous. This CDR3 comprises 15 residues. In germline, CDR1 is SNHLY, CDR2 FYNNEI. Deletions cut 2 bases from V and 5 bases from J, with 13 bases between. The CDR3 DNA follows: TGTGCCAGCAGTGAACGGCGCCTAGGGAACAATGAGCAGTTCTTC. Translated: CASSERRLGNNEQFF.

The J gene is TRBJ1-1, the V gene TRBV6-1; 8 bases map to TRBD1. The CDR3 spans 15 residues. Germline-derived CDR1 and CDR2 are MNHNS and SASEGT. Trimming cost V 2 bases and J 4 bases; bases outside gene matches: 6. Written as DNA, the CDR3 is TGTGCCAGCAGTGAATCGACAGGGGCGGGCACTGAAGCTTTCTTT. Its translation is CASSESTGAGTEAFF.

In DNA form, the CDR3 reads TGTGCCAGCAGACCAGACAGGGTCTATGGCTACACCTTC. Translating gives CASRPDRVYGYTF. The genes are TRBV6-6 and TRBJ1-2; 7 positions match TRBD1. The CDR3 loop spans 13 amino acids. The germline V gene encodes CDR1 MNHNY and CDR2 SVGAGI (reference sequence). V lost 6 bases and J lost 4; bases outside the gene matches: 5.

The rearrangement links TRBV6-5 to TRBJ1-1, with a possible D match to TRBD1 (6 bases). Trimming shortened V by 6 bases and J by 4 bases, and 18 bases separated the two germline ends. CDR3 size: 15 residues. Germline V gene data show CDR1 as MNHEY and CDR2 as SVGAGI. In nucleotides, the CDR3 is TGTGCCAGCAGCCGTCTGGGGGGGCAGGGCACTGAAGCTTTCTTT. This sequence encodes CASSRLGGQGTEAFF.

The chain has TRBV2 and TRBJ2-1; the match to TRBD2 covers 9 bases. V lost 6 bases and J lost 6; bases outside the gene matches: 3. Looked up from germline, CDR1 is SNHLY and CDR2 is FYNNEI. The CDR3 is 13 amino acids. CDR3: CASRTSGGNEQFF. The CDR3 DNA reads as TGTGCCAGCAGGACTAGCGGAGGCAATGAGCAGTTCTTC.

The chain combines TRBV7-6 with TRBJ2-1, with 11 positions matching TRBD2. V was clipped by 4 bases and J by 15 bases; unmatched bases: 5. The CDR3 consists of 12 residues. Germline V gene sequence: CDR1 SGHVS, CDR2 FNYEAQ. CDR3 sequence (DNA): TGTGCCAGCAGCTCCCTAGCGGGGGGTGCGTTCTTC. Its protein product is CASSSLAGGAFF.

This chain's CDR3 is CASSVQSNNEQFF. CDR3 nucleotides: TGTGCCAGTAGTGTCCAGTCCAACAATGAGCAGTTCTTC. The chain combines TRBV19 with TRBJ2-1; D unclear. Germline V gives CDR1 LNHDA, CDR2 SQIVND (reference sequence). The CDR3 has 13 residues. Trimming stripped 5 bases from V and 5 bases from J, with 10 bases between.

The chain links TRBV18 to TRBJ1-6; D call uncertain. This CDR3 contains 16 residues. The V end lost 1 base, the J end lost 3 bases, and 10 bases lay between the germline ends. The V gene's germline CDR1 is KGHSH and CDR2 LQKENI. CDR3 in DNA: TGTGCCAGCTCACCACAACAACCCGACTATAATTCACCCCTCCACTTT. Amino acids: CASSPQQPDYNSPLHF.

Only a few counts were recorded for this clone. The CDR3 DNA is TGTGCCAGCATCAGTTACTCTGGGGCCAACGTCCTGACTTTC. It translates to CASISYSGANVLTF. The V and J genes are TRBV6-5 and TRBJ2-6; D not resolved. This CDR3 has 14 residues. Trimming pared 7 bases from V and 0 bases from J, leaving 7 bases between. The V gene's germline CDR1 is MNHEY and CDR2 SVGAGI.

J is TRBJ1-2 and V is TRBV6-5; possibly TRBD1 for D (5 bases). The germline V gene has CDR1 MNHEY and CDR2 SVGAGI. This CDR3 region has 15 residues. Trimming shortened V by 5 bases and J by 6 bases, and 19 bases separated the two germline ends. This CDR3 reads CASSLYFLDSHGYTF. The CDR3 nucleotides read TGTGCCAGCAGTCTTTACTTTCTCGACAGTCATGGCTACACCTTC.

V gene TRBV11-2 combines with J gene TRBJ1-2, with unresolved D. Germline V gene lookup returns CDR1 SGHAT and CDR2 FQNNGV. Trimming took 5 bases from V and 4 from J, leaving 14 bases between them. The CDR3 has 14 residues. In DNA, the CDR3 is TGTGCCAGCAGCGATAGTCTGACGCGCTATGGCTACACCTTC. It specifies CASSDSLTRYGYTF.

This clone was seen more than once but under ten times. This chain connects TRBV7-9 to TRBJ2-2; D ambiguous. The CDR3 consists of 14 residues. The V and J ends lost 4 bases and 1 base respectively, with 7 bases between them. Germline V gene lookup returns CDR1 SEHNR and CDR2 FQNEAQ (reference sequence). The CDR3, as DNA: TGTGCCAGCAGCTCTTTCCTGAACACCGGGGAGCTGTTTTTT. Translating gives CASSSFLNTGELFF.

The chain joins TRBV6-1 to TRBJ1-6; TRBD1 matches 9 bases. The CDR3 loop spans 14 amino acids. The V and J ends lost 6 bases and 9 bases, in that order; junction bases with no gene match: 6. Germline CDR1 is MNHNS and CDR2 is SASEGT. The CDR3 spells CASSDDRGISPLHF. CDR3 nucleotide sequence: TGTGCCAGCAGCGATGACAGGGGGATTTCACCCCTCCACTTT.

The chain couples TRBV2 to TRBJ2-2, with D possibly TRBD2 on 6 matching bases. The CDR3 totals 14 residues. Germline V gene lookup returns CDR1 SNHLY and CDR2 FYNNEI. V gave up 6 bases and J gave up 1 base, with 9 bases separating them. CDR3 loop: CASRGGENTGELFF. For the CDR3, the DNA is TGTGCCAGCAGGGGCGGGGAGAACACCGGGGAGCTGTTTTTT.

CDR3 region: CASSEAVRNSPLHF. CDR3 nucleotide sequence: TGTGCCAGCAGTGAGGCTGTCAGGAATTCACCCCTCCACTTT. The genes are TRBV6-1 and TRBJ1-6, with D unresolved. This CDR3 is 14 amino acids long. Trimming cost V 3 bases and J 7 bases, with 10 bases left between them. CDR1 is MNHNS, CDR2 SASEGT, per germline.

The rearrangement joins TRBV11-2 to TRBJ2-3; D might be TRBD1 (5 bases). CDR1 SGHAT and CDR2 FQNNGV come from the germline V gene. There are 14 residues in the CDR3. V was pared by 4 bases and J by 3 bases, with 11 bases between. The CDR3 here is CASSSRGLTDTQYF. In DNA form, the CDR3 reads TGTGCCAGCAGCTCTAGGGGATTAACAGATACGCAGTATTTT.